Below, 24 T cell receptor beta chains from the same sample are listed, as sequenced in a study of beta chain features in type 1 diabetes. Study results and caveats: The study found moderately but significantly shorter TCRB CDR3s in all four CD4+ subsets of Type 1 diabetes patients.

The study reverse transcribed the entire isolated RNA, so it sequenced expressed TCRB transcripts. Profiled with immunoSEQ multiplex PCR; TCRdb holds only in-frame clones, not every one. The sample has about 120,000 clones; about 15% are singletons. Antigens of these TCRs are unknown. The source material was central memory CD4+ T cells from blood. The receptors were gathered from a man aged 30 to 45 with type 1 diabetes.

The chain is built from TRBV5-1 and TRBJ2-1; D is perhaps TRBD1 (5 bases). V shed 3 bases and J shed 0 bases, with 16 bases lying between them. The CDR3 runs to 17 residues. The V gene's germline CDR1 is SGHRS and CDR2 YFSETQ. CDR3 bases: TGCGCCAGCAGCTCTTCGCCTGGGGCTAGCTCCTACAATGAGCAGTTCTTC. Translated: CASSSSPGASSYNEQFF.

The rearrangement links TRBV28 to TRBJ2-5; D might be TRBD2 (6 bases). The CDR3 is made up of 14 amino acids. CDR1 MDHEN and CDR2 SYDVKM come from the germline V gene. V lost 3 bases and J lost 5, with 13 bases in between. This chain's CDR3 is CASSLGLLSETQYF. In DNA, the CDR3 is TGTGCCAGCAGTTTGGGACTCTTGTCGGAGACCCAGTACTTC.

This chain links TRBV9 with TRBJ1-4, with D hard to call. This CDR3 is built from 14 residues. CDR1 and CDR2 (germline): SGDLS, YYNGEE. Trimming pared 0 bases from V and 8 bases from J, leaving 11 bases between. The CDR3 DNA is TGTGCCAGCAGCGTAGAAAACTTCCCGGAAAAACTGTTTTTT. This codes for CASSVENFPEKLFF.

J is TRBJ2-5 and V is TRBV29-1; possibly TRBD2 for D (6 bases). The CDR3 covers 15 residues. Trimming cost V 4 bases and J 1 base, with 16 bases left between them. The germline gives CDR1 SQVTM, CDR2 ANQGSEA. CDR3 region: CSVGHRSGVQETQYF. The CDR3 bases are TGCAGCGTTGGTCATAGGTCGGGGGTCCAAGAGACCCAGTACTTC.

CDR3: CATSRDQRETQYF. The CDR3 DNA is TGTGCCACCAGCAGAGACCAGCGGGAGACCCAGTACTTC. This sequence joins TRBV15 and TRBJ2-5; a possible D gene is TRBD2 (5 bases). Trimming left V 0 bases short and J 5 bases short, with 7 bases between. CDR3 length: 13 residues. Looked up from germline, CDR1 is LNHNV and CDR2 is YYDKDF (reference sequence).

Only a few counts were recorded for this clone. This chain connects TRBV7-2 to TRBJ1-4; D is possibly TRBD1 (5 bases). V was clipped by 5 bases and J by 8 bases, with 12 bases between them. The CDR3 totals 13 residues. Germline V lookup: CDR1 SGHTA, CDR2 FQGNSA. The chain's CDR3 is CASSVDKGEKLFF. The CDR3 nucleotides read TGTGCCAGCAGCGTGGACAAGGGCGAAAAACTGTTTTTT.

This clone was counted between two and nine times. CDR3: CSVLGQYTDTQYF. The CDR3 DNA reads as TGCAGCGTCCTTGGACAGTACACAGATACGCAGTATTTT. The chain is built from TRBV29-1 and TRBJ2-3; a weak D match, TRBD1 (6 bases). Germline values: CDR1 SQVTM, CDR2 ANQGSEA. The V and J ends lost 6 bases and 2 bases respectively, with 12 bases between them. This CDR3 spans 13 amino acids.

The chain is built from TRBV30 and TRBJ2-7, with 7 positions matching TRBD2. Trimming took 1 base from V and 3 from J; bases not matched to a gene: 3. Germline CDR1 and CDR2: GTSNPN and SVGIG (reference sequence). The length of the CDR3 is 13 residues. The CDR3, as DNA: TGTGCCTGGAGTGCGAGCGGGGTCTACGAGCAGTACTTC. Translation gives CAWSASGVYEQYF.

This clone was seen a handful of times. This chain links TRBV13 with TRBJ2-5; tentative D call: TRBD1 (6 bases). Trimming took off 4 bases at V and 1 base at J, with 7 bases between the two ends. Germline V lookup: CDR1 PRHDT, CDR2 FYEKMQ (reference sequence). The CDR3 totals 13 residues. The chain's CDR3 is CASSWTVQETQYF. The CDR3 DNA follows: TGTGCCAGCAGCTGGACAGTCCAAGAGACCCAGTACTTC. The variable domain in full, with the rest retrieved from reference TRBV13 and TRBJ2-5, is AAGVIQSPRHLIKEKRETATLKCYPIPRHDTVYWYQQGPGQDPQFLISFYEKMQSDKGSIPDRFSAQQFSDYHSELNMSSLELGDSALYFCASSWTVQETQYFGPGTRLLVL.

CDR3 coding DNA: TGTGCCAGCTCACCAGGGACAGGGTTGGATGGCTACACCTTC. Translated, it gives CASSPGTGLDGYTF. The V and J genes are TRBV18 and TRBJ1-2, with 9 bases that match TRBD1. V lost 2 bases to trimming and J lost 6 bases; unmatched junction nucleotides: 4. This CDR3 contains 14 residues. Per germline, CDR1 KGHSH and CDR2 LQKENI.

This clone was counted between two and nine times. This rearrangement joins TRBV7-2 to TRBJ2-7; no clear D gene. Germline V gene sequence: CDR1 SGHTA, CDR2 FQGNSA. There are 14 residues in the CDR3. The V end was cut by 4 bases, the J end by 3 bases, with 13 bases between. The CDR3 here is CASSSGLGYYEQYF. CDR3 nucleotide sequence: TGTGCCAGCAGCTCCGGGCTAGGATACTACGAGCAGTACTTC.

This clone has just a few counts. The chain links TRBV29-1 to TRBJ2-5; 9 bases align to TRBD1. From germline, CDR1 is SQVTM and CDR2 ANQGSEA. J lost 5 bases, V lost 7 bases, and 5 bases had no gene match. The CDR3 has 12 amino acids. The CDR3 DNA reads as TGCAGCGAAAGACAGGGGGGCGAGACCCAGTACTTC. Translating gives CSERQGGETQYF.

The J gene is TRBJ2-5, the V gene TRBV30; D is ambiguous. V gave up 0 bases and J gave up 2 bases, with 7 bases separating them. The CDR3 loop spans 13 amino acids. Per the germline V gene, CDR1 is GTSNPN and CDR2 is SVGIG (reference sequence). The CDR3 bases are TGTGCCTGGAGTGTATCAGGTCAAGAGACCCAGTACTTC. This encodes CAWSVSGQETQYF.

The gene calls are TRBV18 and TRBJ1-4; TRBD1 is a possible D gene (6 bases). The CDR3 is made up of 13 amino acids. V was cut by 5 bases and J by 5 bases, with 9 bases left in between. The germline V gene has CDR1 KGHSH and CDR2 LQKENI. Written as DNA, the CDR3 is TGTGCCAGCTCATACGGGACAAATGAAAAACTGTTTTTT. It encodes CASSYGTNEKLFF. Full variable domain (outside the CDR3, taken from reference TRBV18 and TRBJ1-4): NAGVMQNPRHLVRRRGQEARLRCSPMKGHSHVYWYRQLPEEGLKFMVYLQKENIIDESGMPKERFSAEFPKEGPSILRIQQVVRGDSAAYFCASSYGTNEKLFFGSGTQLSVL.

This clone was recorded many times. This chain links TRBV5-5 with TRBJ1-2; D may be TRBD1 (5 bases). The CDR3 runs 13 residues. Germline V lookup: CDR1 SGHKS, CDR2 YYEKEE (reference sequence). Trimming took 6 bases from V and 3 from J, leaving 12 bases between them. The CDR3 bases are TGTGCCAGCACACGACAGTCAGACTATGGCTACACCTTC. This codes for CASTRQSDYGYTF.

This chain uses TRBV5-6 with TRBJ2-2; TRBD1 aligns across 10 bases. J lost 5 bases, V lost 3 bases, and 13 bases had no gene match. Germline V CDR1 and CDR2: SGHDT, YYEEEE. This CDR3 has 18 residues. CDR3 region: CASSSPFSGQGFTGELFF. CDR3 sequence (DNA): TGTGCCAGCAGCTCCCCATTCTCGGGACAGGGGTTTACCGGGGAGCTGTTTTTT.

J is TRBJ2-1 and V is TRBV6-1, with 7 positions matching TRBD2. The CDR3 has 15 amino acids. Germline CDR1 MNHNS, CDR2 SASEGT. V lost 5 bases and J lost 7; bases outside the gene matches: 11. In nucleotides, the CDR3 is TGTGCCAGCAGTTCTTTGGCGGGGGTCGGAAATGAGCAGTTCTTC. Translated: CASSSLAGVGNEQFF.

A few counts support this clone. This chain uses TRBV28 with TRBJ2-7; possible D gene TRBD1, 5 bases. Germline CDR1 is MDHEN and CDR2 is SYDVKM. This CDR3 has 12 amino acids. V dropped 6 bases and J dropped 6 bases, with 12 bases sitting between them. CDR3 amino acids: CASSVQGGEQYF. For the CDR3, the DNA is TGTGCCAGCAGCGTCCAGGGTGGCGAGCAGTACTTC.

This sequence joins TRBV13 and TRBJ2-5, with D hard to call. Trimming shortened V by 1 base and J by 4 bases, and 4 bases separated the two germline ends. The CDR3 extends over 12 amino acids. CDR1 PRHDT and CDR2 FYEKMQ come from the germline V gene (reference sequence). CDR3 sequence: CASSLVSETQYF. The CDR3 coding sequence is TGTGCCAGCAGCTTAGTTTCAGAGACCCAGTACTTC.

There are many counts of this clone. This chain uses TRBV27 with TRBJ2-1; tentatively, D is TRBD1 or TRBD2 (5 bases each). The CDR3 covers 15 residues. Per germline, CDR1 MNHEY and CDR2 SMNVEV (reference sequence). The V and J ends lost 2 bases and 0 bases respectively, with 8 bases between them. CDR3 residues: CASSLRGDSYNEQFF. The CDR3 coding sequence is TGTGCCAGCAGTTTACGGGGCGACTCCTACAATGAGCAGTTCTTC.

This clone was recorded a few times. CDR3 sequence reads: CASRVDTGELFF. CDR3 coding DNA: TGTGCCAGCAGGGTCGACACCGGGGAGCTGTTTTTT. The rearrangement joins TRBV5-4 to TRBJ2-2; D is ambiguous. V dropped 5 bases and J dropped 3 bases, with 5 bases sitting between them. CDR3 length: 12 residues. Per the germline V gene, CDR1 is SGHNT and CDR2 is YYREEE (reference sequence).

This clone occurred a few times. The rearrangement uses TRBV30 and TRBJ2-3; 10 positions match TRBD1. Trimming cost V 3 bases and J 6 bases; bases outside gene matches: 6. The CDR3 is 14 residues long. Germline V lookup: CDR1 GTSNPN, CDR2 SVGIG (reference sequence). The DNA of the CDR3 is TGTGCCTGGAGACCGGGACAGGGGCCTGATACGCAGTATTTT. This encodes CAWRPGQGPDTQYF. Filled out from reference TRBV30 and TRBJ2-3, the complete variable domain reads SQTIHQWPATLVQPVGSPLSLECTVEGTSNPNLYWYRQAAGRGLQLLFYSVGIGQISSEVPQNLSASRPQDRQFILSSKKLLLSDSGFYLCAWRPGQGPDTQYFGPGTRLTVL.

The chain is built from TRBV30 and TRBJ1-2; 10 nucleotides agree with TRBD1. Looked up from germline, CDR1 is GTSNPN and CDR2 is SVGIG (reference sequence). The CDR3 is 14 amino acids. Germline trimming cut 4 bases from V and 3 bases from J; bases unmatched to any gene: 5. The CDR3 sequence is CAWTSGTGDYGYTF. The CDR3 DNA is TGTGCCTGGACCTCTGGGACAGGGGACTATGGCTACACCTTC.

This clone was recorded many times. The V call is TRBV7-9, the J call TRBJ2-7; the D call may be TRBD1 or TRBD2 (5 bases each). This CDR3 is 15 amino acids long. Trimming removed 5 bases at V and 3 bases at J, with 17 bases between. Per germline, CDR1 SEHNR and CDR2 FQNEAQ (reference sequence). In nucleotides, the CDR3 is TGTGCCAGCAGCATGAGGGGCTCTGCTGGCTACGAGCAGTACTTC. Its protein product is CASSMRGSAGYEQYF.